This TCR beta chain was identified during a study of blood T cell repertoires in COVID-19. Study-level information: Nucleic acid was either cDNA or gDNA, and it came from T cells, B-cell-depleted T cells, or PBMCs.

Sequenced by immunoSEQ multiplex PCR; TCRdb stores in-frame clones only, minus some. The table records around 320,000 clones, 90% to 95% of them present only once. V lost 4 bases, J lost 2 bases, and 8 bases lay in between. Germline V gives CDR1 SEHNR, CDR2 FQNEAQ (reference sequence). The CDR3 has 13 amino acids. This clonotype originated in a woman aged 30 to 39 who had been exposed to COVID-19. This chain connects TRBV7-9 to TRBJ1-2; no definite D call. The sequenced sample consisted of PBMCs or T cells enriched from blood (not recorded which). The CDR3 reads CASSSPGNYGYTF. The CDR3 region has the DNA TGTGCCAGCAGCTCGCCGGGAAACTATGGCTACACCTTC.